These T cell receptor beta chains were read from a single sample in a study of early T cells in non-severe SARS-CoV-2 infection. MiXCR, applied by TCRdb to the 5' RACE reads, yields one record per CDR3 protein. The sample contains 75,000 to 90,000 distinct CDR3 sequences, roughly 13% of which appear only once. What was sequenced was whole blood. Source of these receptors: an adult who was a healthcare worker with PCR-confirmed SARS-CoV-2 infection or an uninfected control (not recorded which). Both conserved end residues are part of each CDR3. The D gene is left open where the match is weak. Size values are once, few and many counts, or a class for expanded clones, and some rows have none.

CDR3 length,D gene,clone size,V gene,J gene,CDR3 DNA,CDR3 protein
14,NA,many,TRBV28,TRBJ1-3,TGTGCCAGCAGTTTGGGACCTAAGGGAAACACCATATATTTT,CASSLGPKGNTIYF
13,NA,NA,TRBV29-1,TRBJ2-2,TGCAGCGGCGAGGAGGACAAGACCGGGGAGCTGTTTTTT,CSGEEDKTGELFF
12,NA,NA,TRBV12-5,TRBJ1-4,TGTGCTAGTGGTTTGGTACATGAAAAACTGTTTTTT,CASGLVHEKLFF
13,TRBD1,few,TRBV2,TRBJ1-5,TGTGCCACCTCAGGGGGGGGAGTACAGCCCCAGCATTTT,CATSGGGVQPQHF
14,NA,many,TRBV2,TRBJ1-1,TGTGCCAGCAGACGTGGGGGCCAGAACACTGAAGCTTTCTTT,CASRRGGQNTEAFF
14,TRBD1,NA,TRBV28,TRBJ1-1,TGTGCCAGCAGACTCACAGGGGATCACACTGAAGCTTTCTTT,CASRLTGDHTEAFF
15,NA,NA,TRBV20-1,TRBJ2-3,TGCAGTGCTAGAAATGGGAGAGGAGCGGCAGATACGCAGTATTTT,CSARNGRGAADTQYF
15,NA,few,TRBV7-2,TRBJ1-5,TGTGCCAGCAGCCTAGGACCGGCTAGCAATCAGCCCCAGCATTTT,CASSLGPASNQPQHF
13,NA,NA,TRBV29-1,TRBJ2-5,TGCAGCTACAATTACAGAGGGCAAGAGACCCAGTACTTC,CSYNYRGQETQYF
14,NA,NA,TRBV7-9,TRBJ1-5,TGTGCCAGCAGCTCAGGGTCGAGCAATCAGCCCCAGCATTTT,CASSSGSSNQPQHF
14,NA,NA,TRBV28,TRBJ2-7,TGTGCCAGCAGTTTGGACGGGAACTCCTACGAGCAGTACTTC,CASSLDGNSYEQYF
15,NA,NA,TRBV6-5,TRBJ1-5,TGTGCCAGCAGCCCCGGGCAGATTAGCAATCAGGCCCAGCATTTT,CASSPGQISNQAQHF
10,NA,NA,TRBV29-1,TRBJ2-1,TGCAGCGTTCTCCCAGGGGAGCAGTTCTTC,CSVLPGEQFF
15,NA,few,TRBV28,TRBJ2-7,TGTGCCAGCAGTTTAGGGCCGGGACTCCTCGGCGAGCAGTACTTC,CASSLGPGLLGEQYF
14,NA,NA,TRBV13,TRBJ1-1,TGTGCCAACAGCTTAGTTTCCGGGAACACTGAAGCTTTCTTT,CANSLVSGNTEAFF
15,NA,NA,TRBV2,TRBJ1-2,TGTGCCAGCAGTGAAGACCTCAGGGGCGTCTATGGCTACACCTTC,CASSEDLRGVYGYTF
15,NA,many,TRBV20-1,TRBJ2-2,TGCAGTGCTAGCCCAGGGGCGGTGAACACCGGGGAGCTGTTTTTT,CSASPGAVNTGELFF
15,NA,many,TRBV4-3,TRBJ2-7,TGCGCCAGCAGCCAAGAGGCAGGAGCCCCCTACGAGCAGTACTTC,CASSQEAGAPYEQYF
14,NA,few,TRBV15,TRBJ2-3,TGTGCCACCAGCAGAGATGGCGGCACAGATACGCAGTATTTT,CATSRDGGTDTQYF
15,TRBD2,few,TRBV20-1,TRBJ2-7,TGCAGTGCTAGTTGGTTGGCTAGCGGGGCGGGGGAGCAGTACTTC,CSASWLASGAGEQYF
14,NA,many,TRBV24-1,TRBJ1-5,TGTGCCAAGTTCCGGGCACTTAGCAATCAGCCCCAGCATTTT,CAKFRALSNQPQHF
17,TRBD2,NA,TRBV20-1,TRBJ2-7,TGCAGTGCTAGAGATCGGGGGCTAGCGGGAGGGTTCCACGAGCAGTACTTC,CSARDRGLAGGFHEQYF
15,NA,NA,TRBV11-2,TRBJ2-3,TGTGCCAGCAGCTTAGATGGGGAGCCAGGAGATACGCAGTATTTT,CASSLDGEPGDTQYF
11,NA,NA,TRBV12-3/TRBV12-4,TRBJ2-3,TGTGCCAGCACCAGATTAGATACGCAGTATTTT,CASTRLDTQYF
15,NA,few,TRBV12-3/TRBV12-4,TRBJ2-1,TGTGCCAGCAGTTTTAGCCCAGGGGTTGGGAATGAGCAGTTCTTC,CASSFSPGVGNEQFF
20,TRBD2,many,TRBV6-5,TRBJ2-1,TGTGCCAGCAGTTACGAGACTAGCGGGAGTGCTGATCCCTCCTACAATGAGCAGTTCTTC,CASSYETSGSADPSYNEQFF